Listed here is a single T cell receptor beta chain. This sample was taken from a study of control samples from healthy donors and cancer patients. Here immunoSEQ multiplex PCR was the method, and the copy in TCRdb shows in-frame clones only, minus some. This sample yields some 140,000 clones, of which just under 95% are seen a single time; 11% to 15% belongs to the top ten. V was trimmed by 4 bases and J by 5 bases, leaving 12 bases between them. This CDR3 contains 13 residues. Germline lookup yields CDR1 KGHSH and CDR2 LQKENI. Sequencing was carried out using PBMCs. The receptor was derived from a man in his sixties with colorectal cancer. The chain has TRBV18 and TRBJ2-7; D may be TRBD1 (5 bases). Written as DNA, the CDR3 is TGTGCCAGCTCACGGCAGGGTGACGACGAGCAGTACTTC. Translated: CASSRQGDDEQYF.